The T cell receptor beta chain described here comes from a study of Ad26.COV2.S vaccination and SARS-CoV-2 variants. The wider study: Among those in the COV1001 Ad26.COV2.S trial arm was the donor. Ad26.COV2.S, an intramuscular injection, was given once or twice 56 days apart.

Study-level results: For non-spike TCRs, breadth in vaccine recipients resembled that in placebo recipients.

With respect to this clone: Its antigen is unknown. The same CDR3 is also encoded by other DNA sequences in this sample.

V lost 1 base, J lost 1 base, and 4 bases lay in between. The CDR3 spans 13 residues. In germline, CDR1 is MNHEY, CDR2 SMNVEV (reference sequence). The sample's treatment: 19 received Ad26.COV2.S at low or high dose, single or two shots; about 5 received placebo; per-sample allocation not given. Day 63 following the first vaccine or placebo injection was when the samples were taken. Adults aged 18-55 years in Boston included the donor. Sequencing was performed with immunoSEQ multiplex PCR; in TCRdb, only in-frame clones are kept and a portion is missing. The data contain about 390,000 clones, about nine tenths of them singletons.

The sample was peripheral blood, taken in a trial of Ad26.COV2.S vaccine versus placebo. The receptor comes from a person aged 18-65 years who received the Ad26.COV2.S COVID-19 vaccine or a placebo. The gene calls are TRBV27 and TRBJ1-1; D remains ambiguous. Here the CDR3 reads CASSLYGNTEAFF. In DNA, the CDR3 is TGTGCCAGCAGTTTATATGGGAACACTGAAGCTTTCTTT.